The next 26 T cell receptor beta chains were all read from a single sample in a study of T cell responses to AZD1222 COVID-19 vaccine. Profiling relied on immunoSEQ multiplex PCR, and the TCRdb table lists in-frame clones only, not all of them. The repertoire includes roughly 180,000 clones, about 93% of them detected once, and approximately 0.6% sits in the top ten. The source was peripheral blood, collected on day 0 of AZD1222 vaccination. These receptors were taken from an adult in good health.

V gene TRBV3-1 (or the pseudogene TRBV3-2) combines with J gene TRBJ2-2, with D perhaps TRBD1 (5 bases). The V end lost 4 bases, the J end lost 3 bases, and 6 bases lay between the germline ends. The CDR3 has 13 residues. CDR1 and CDR2 (germline): LGHDT, YNNKEL (reference sequence). The CDR3 bases are TGTGCCAGCAGCCTACAGGACACCGGGGAGCTGTTTTTT. Translated, it gives CASSLQDTGELFF.

The chain uses TRBV28 and TRBJ2-1; 14 bases are shared with TRBD2. CDR3 size: 16 residues. Losses at the gene ends were 4 bases for V and 8 bases for J; bases not matched to a gene: 7. Germline CDR1 reads MDHEN; CDR2 reads SYDVKM. This CDR3 is CASSYSKGLAGDEQFF. The CDR3, as DNA: TGTGCCAGCAGTTATTCTAAGGGACTAGCGGGAGATGAGCAGTTCTTC.

The CDR3 nucleotides are TGTGCCAGCCGCCAGGCCCTTTTAGGACGTGAAAAACTGTTTTTT. It specifies CASRQALLGREKLFF. This chain uses TRBV7-9 with TRBJ1-4; D unclear. This CDR3 has 15 amino acids. Trimming took off 8 bases at V and 7 bases at J, with 20 bases between the two ends. Germline loops: CDR1 SEHNR, CDR2 FQNEAQ (reference sequence).

The V call is TRBV28, the J call TRBJ1-6; D gene unclear. Germline V gene data show CDR1 as MDHEN and CDR2 as SYDVKM. The CDR3 covers 15 residues. Trimming took off 7 bases at V and 4 bases at J, with 14 bases between the two ends. The CDR3: CASKDRADYNSPLHF. The CDR3 bases are TGTGCCAGCAAGGATCGGGCAGATTATAATTCACCCCTCCACTTT.

The rearrangement joins TRBV10-3 to TRBJ2-2, with D perhaps matching TRBD2 (5 bases). With 10 bases removed from V and 10 bases from J, the gap between germline ends came to 19 bases. Germline CDR1 and CDR2: ENHRY and SYGVKD. The CDR3 runs 13 residues. The CDR3 DNA reads as TGTGCCACCCTCGAGGGCCATAAGGAGGAGCTGTTTTTT. Protein product: CATLEGHKEELFF.

This chain joins TRBV18 and TRBJ2-2; D gene uncertain. Germline V lookup: CDR1 KGHSH, CDR2 LQKENI. Between the trimmed V and J ends, which lost 3 bases and 3 bases, there was a span of 2 bases. The CDR3 length is 12 residues. The CDR3 here is CASSPDTGELFF. In DNA, the CDR3 is TGTGCCAGCTCACCGGACACCGGGGAGCTGTTTTTT.

In its sample, this clone was seen once. The CDR3: CATSTLLGAQIGGSGNTIYF. CDR3 in DNA: TGTGCCACCAGCACTCTCCTGGGGGCACAGATAGGGGGCTCTGGAAACACCATATATTTT. V and J are TRBV15 and TRBJ1-3; maybe TRBD1 (6 bases). The CDR3 sequence is 20 residues long. Germline CDR1 LNHNV, CDR2 YYDKDF (reference sequence). V lost 4 bases to trimming and J lost 0 bases, with 25 bases between them.

This rearrangement joins TRBV5-8 to TRBJ1-3, with D perhaps matching TRBD1 (5 bases). The V and J ends lost 0 bases and 2 bases respectively, with 6 bases between them. This CDR3 contains 14 residues. Looked up from germline, CDR1 is SGHTS and CDR2 is YDEGEE. The CDR3 nucleotides are TGTGCCAGCAGCTTGGAGGGACCTGGAAACACCATATATTTT. Its protein is CASSLEGPGNTIYF. Full variable domain (outside the CDR3, taken from reference TRBV5-8 and TRBJ1-3): EAGVTQSPTHLIKTRGQQATLRCSPISGHTSVYWYQQALGLGLQFLLWYDEGEERNRGNFPPRFSGRQFPNYSSELNVNALELEDSALYLCASSLEGPGNTIYFGEGSWLTVV.

This clone was observed a single time. The J gene is TRBJ2-3, the V gene TRBV11-3; D is possibly TRBD1 (5 bases). This CDR3 region has 14 residues. From germline, CDR1 is SGHNT and CDR2 YENEEA. V was shortened by 1 base and J by 2 bases, with 7 bases between the two germline ends. CDR3 nucleotides: TGTGCCAGCAGCTTAGGACAGCACACAGATACGCAGTATTTT. Translation gives CASSLGQHTDTQYF. Combining the CDR3 with reference TRBV11-3 and TRBJ2-3 gives the whole variable domain EAGVVQSPRYKIIEKKQPVAFWCNPISGHNTLYWYLQNLGQGPELLIRYENEEAVDDSQLPKDRFSAERLKGVDSTLKIQPAELGDSAVYLCASSLGQHTDTQYFGPGTRLTVL.

The CDR3 DNA is TGTGCCAGCAGCCAAGTTCAGACAGGGGGCAATGAGCAGTTCTTC. It yields the protein CASSQVQTGGNEQFF. The rearrangement joins TRBV3-1 (or the pseudogene TRBV3-2) to TRBJ2-1; 9 nucleotides line up with TRBD1. Germline values: CDR1 LGHDT, CDR2 YNNKEL (reference sequence). Unmatched junction bases numbered 4, after V lost 1 base and J lost 6 bases. This CDR3 comprises 15 residues.

This chain connects TRBV11-2 to TRBJ2-3; no firm D call. V was shortened by 0 bases and J by 4 bases, with 11 bases between the two germline ends. The CDR3 covers 15 residues. Germline V lookup: CDR1 SGHAT, CDR2 FQNNGV. DNA for the CDR3: TGTGCCAGCAGCTTAGATCAGGCGTCGGCAGATACGCAGTATTTT. Translated, it gives CASSLDQASADTQYF.

The chain is built from TRBV10-1 and TRBJ1-2; possibly TRBD1 for D (5 bases). V was cut by 7 bases and J by 5 bases, with 11 bases left in between. Germline V CDR1 and CDR2: WNHNN, SYGVQD (reference sequence). This CDR3 region has 12 residues. CDR3 in amino acids: CASTLTEYGYTF. CDR3 in DNA: TGCGCCAGCACCCTGACAGAATATGGCTACACCTTC.

V gene TRBV28 combines with J gene TRBJ1-1, with 9 bases aligning to TRBD1. J gave up 1 base and V 5 bases, and 11 bases lay outside the gene matches. This CDR3 is 17 amino acids long. Germline assignment: CDR1 MDHEN and CDR2 SYDVKM. CDR3 coding DNA: TGTGCCAGCAGTCCGAGTCCCGGGACAGGGACGAACACTGAAGCTTTCTTT. This gives the protein CASSPSPGTGTNTEAFF.

This rearrangement joins TRBV14 to TRBJ2-7, with D hard to call. CDR3 size: 14 residues. Germline assignment: CDR1 SGHDN and CDR2 FVKESK. Trimming took 3 bases from V and 2 from J, leaving 11 bases between them. The CDR3, as DNA: TGTGCCAGCAGCCATCGATTCAGACCCTACGAGCAGTACTTC. This translates into CASSHRFRPYEQYF.

A note on this clone: Within the sample, other DNA sequences also encode this same CDR3. V and J are TRBV27 and TRBJ1-5; D remains ambiguous. V was pared by 4 bases and J by 3 bases, with 4 bases between. Germline V gene data show CDR1 as MNHEY and CDR2 as SMNVEV (reference sequence). CDR3 length: 12 amino acids. The CDR3 is CASSSLNQPQHF. Written as DNA, the CDR3 is TGTGCCAGCAGTTCACTCAATCAGCCCCAGCATTTT.

The chain is built from TRBV10-3 and TRBJ1-3; TRBD1 matches at 9 bases. From germline, CDR1 is ENHRY and CDR2 SYGVKD. CDR3 length: 14 amino acids. With 7 bases clipped from V and 4 bases from J, the junction kept 5 bases outside the gene matches. The CDR3: CAINRDREGNTIYF. The CDR3 coding sequence is TGTGCCATCAACCGGGACAGGGAAGGAAACACCATATATTTT.

As concerns this clone: At one end, the junction sequence differs from germline, possibly due to a read error. The V and J genes are TRBV12-3 or TRBV12-4 and TRBJ2-1; tentative D call: TRBD1 (5 bases). The CDR3 runs to 13 residues. Written as DNA, the CDR3 is TGTGCCAGCAGTTTTTCCCAGGGTAATGGGCAGTTCTTC. Translation gives CASSFSQGNGQFF.

The rearrangement links TRBV28 to TRBJ1-2; D might be TRBD1 (6 bases). In germline, CDR1 is MDHEN, CDR2 SYDVKM. The CDR3 runs to 12 residues. V dropped 9 bases and J dropped 4 bases, with 12 bases sitting between them. The CDR3 region has the DNA TGTGCCAGGGGCCGACAGGCCTATGGCTACACCTTC. Protein product: CARGRQAYGYTF.

The chain recombines TRBV14 with TRBJ2-7; D is perhaps TRBD2 (5 bases). Germline loops: CDR1 SGHDN, CDR2 FVKESK. V lost 0 bases to trimming and J lost 4 bases, with 16 bases between them. The CDR3 has 16 amino acids. CDR3 region: CASSQEPQAELYEQYF. For the CDR3, the DNA is TGTGCCAGCAGCCAAGAACCCCAAGCGGAACTATACGAGCAGTACTTC.

This sequence joins TRBV5-4 and TRBJ1-1, with D hard to call. The CDR3 is 14 residues long. Germline V gene sequence: CDR1 SGHNT, CDR2 YYREEE (reference sequence). The V end was cut by 0 bases, the J end by 3 bases, with 9 bases between. CDR3 sequence reads: CASSLGVQDTEAFF. In DNA, the CDR3 is TGTGCCAGCAGCTTGGGAGTACAAGACACTGAAGCTTTCTTT.

The CDR3 region has the DNA TGTGCCAGCAGCCAAGGGACTACAAATGAGCAGTTCTTC. This gives the protein CASSQGTTNEQFF. The rearrangement joins TRBV14 to TRBJ2-1; possibly TRBD2 for D (6 bases). V was trimmed by 1 base and J by 7 bases, leaving 8 bases between them. This CDR3 is built from 13 residues. Germline V gene sequence: CDR1 SGHDN, CDR2 FVKESK.

This chain links TRBV27 with TRBJ1-5; 7 nucleotides align to TRBD1. This CDR3 comprises 15 residues. Looked up from germline, CDR1 is MNHEY and CDR2 is SMNVEV (reference sequence). V lost 5 bases and J lost 5; bases outside the gene matches: 9. CDR3 in DNA: TGTGCCAGCAGTCGGGACAGCCGGAAATATCAGCCCCAGCATTTT. Translating gives CASSRDSRKYQPQHF.

This chain uses TRBV18 with TRBJ1-5, with 8 bases identical to TRBD1. The CDR3 totals 16 residues. V shed 5 bases, J shed 5 bases, and the junction held 11 bases outside the gene matches. CDR1 is KGHSH and CDR2 is LQKENI in the germline V gene. The CDR3 DNA reads TGTGCCAGCTCAACAGCGACAGGGGTGAAATATCAGCCCCAGCATTTT. Translated: CASSTATGVKYQPQHF.

This rearrangement joins TRBV9 to TRBJ2-3, with 11 bases lining up with TRBD2. This CDR3 is 17 amino acids long. V lost 7 bases, J lost 5 bases, and 15 bases stayed unmatched. Germline loops: CDR1 SGDLS, CDR2 YYNGEE. CDR3 in amino acids: CASGEPVAGGPRDTQYF. CDR3 in DNA: TGTGCCAGCGGAGAACCCGTAGCGGGAGGGCCAAGAGATACGCAGTATTTT.

In nucleotides, the CDR3 is TGCGCCAGCAGCTTGGTGACAGGGAATCCGACGAGAACCTACGAGCAGTACTTC. Translating gives CASSLVTGNPTRTYEQYF. The chain carries TRBV5-1 and TRBJ2-7; 7 bases fit TRBD1. CDR3 length: 18 residues. Per germline, CDR1 SGHRS and CDR2 YFSETQ. Trimming took 0 bases from V and 2 from J; bases not matched to a gene: 14. The variable domain in full, completed from reference TRBV5-1 and TRBJ2-7, reads KAGVTQTPRYLIKTRGQQVTLSCSPISGHRSVSWYQQTPGQGLQFLFEYFSETQRNKGNFPGRFSGRQFSNSRSEMNVSTLELGDSALYLCASSLVTGNPTRTYEQYFGPGTRLTVT.

This clone was counted once. The gene calls are TRBV18 and TRBJ2-1; TRBD2 matches 8 bases. Trimming cost V 2 bases and J 9 bases; bases outside gene matches: 0. The germline gives CDR1 KGHSH, CDR2 LQKENI. The CDR3 has 12 residues. CDR3: CASSPAGGEQFF. The DNA for the CDR3 is TGTGCCAGCTCACCAGCGGGGGGTGAGCAGTTCTTC.